These T cell receptor beta chains were read from a single sample in a study of T cell changes during pregnancy in multiple sclerosis. Only in-frame clones appear in the TCRdb table, and some are missing; sequencing was by immunoSEQ multiplex PCR. The sample holds some 60,000 clones, 89% seen once. The sample in question was peripheral blood, obtained after pregnancy. The source of these receptors is a female donor with multiple sclerosis, enrolled in a pregnancy study. The conserved cysteine and the conserved F or W are not part of the CDR3 here. D genes are given only for firm matches.

NA	TRBV6-1	TRBJ2-1	ASSEPSSYNEQF
NA	TRBV6-5	TRBJ1-1	ASSYITGDTEAF
NA	TRBV19	TRBJ2-1	ASSVSGFEQF
TRBD1	TRBV5-1	TRBJ1-1	ASSTGARNTEAF
NA	TRBV7-9	TRBJ1-1	ASSRTESLNTEAF
NA	TRBV21-1	TRBJ1-1	ASSSKTEKGTEAF
NA	TRBV5-1	TRBJ2-1	ASRIDSEQF
NA	TRBV30	TRBJ2-5	AWSVPDEEVETQY
TRBD1	TRBV7-3	TRBJ1-1	ASSETHRGAAEAF
TRBD2	TRBV4-1	TRBJ2-3	ASSQAGLAGGPGSTDTQY
TRBD2	TRBV5-1	TRBJ2-2	ASSLVRGGTPGELF
NA	TRBV28	TRBJ1-2	ASRTAGANYGYT
NA	TRBV4-3	TRBJ1-2	ASSQVVGGVDSYGYT
TRBD1	TRBV30	TRBJ1-2	ACSTWTGNGYT
TRBD1	TRBV5-1	TRBJ1-4	ASSPGQGGEKLF
NA	TRBV6-5	TRBJ2-7	ASRPSEQAIYEQY
TRBD1	TRBV7-2	TRBJ2-1	ASSPPTGNEQF
TRBD2	TRBV11-3	TRBJ2-1	ASSHWGGYNEQF
NA	TRBV7-8	TRBJ1-5	ASSLVGPGGNQPQH
TRBD2	TRBV5-6	TRBJ2-5	ASSVLAFEETQY
NA	TRBV7-9	TRBJ1-3	ASSLSTREGNTIY
NA	TRBV7-9	TRBJ2-7	ASSPRWGGDNEQY
TRBD1	TRBV6-6	TRBJ2-7	ASRREGAAIYEQY